Sequencing of this T cell receptor beta chain was carried out in a study of shared clonotypes between healthy human individuals. Germline CDR1 LNHDA, CDR2 SQIVND (reference sequence). The CDR3 has 13 residues. V lost 7 bases to trimming and J lost 7 bases, with 14 bases between them. Points from the study as a whole: Donors were few, which limited the genetic and exposure-history diversity represented. The sole specimen, blood, was sampled, and tissue repertoires likely differ.

Ten immunoSEQ deep assay plates were used to sequence unsorted PBMC DNA. Sequenced by immunoSEQ multiplex PCR; TCRdb stores in-frame clones only, minus some. Of about half a million clones in the sample, 81% were seen once. Concerning this clone: Its antigen is undetermined.

This clonotype was obtained from a woman aged 40 to 49 in good health. Some clones in this sample may be carry-over from other donors' samples. The chain recombines TRBV19 with TRBJ1-5; no clear D. The material sequenced was PBMCs. The CDR3: CASTPDPRQPQHF. CDR3 DNA sequence: TGTGCCAGTACTCCCGACCCAAGGCAGCCCCAGCATTTT.